This TCR beta chain was documented in a study of post-analysis software for immune sequencing data. As regards this clonotype: What it binds is unknown.

The CDR3 has 16 residues. Germline lookup yields CDR1 SGHRS and CDR2 YFSETQ. V lost 4 bases and J 0 bases, leaving 13 bases between the germline ends. Each TCR beta cDNA library carried unique molecular identifiers. TCRdb re-called the PCR reads through MiXCR, storing one row per CDR3 protein. The table lists hundreds of thousands of distinct CDR3 sequences, 55% to 60% of them singletons. Study outcomes and limitations: Controls showed lower frequencies than patients for roughly five TRBV segments, and TRBV5-6, TRBV5-1 and TRBV20-1 were among these.

The specimen was blood. The V gene is TRBV5-1, the J gene TRBJ2-2, with D perhaps TRBD2 (6 bases). This receptor was identified in a girl aged 2 to 9 with multiple sclerosis. This CDR3 reads CASSPPGLANTGELFF. CDR3 nucleotides: TGCGCCAGCAGCCCTCCGGGACTGGCGAACACCGGGGAGCTGTTTTTT. Supplemented by reference TRBV5-1 and TRBJ2-2, the full variable domain reads KAGVTQTPRYLIKTRGQQVTLSCSPISGHRSVSWYQQTPGQGLQFLFEYFSETQRNKGNFPGRFSGRQFSNSRSEMNVSTLELGDSALYLCASSPPGLANTGELFFGEGSRLTVL.